The present T cell receptor beta chain was sequenced within a study of preoperative IRX-2 immunotherapy in early breast cancer. CDR1 is SGHAT, CDR2 FQNNGV, per germline. The CDR3 length is 14 residues. The V and J ends lost 6 bases and 4 bases, in that order; junction bases with no gene match: 0. Generated by immunoSEQ multiplex PCR, the TCRdb table keeps only in-frame clones and is missing some. The profile shows around 29,000 clones, 90% of them singletons. Treatment defined: preoperative locoregional IRX-2 cytokine immunotherapy. Patients received preoperative, locoregional IRX-2 cytokine immunotherapy in a phase Ib study.

The chain recombines TRBV11-2 with TRBJ2-7; 16 bases agree with TRBD2. Collection took place from a patient treated with IRX-2 immunotherapy. The TCR was taken from a human donor with breast cancer. The CDR3 coding sequence is TGTGCCAGCAGGGGACTAGCGGGGGGGTACGAGCAGTACTTC. Translated: CASRGLAGGYEQYF. Full variable domain (outside the CDR3, taken from reference TRBV11-2 and TRBJ2-7): EAGVAQSPRYKIIEKRQSVAFWCNPISGHATLYWYQQILGQGPKLLIQFQNNGVVDDSQLPKDRFSAERLKGVDSTLKIQPAKLEDSAVYLCASRGLAGGYEQYFGPGTRLTVT.